A selection of T cell receptor beta chains follows, all from one sample in a study of technical replicates of blood from a handful of donors. Clones were read by immunoSEQ multiplex PCR, and TCRdb kept only the in-frame ones, dropping some. The sample holds 55,000 to 70,000 clones, roughly 89% seen once. Sequencing was done on a sample of PBMCs. These receptors were obtained from a human donor in good health. Some clones in this sample may be carry-over from other donors' samples. CDR3s include the opening cysteine and the closing phenylalanine or tryptophan. The order of the fields is J gene, CDR3 length, V gene, clone size, D gene, CDR3 protein. A D gene is named only where the DNA matches it firmly. Rows may omit the clone size; those that give it use once, few, many or a size class.

J gene: TRBJ2-2
CDR3 length: 15
V gene: TRBV5-4
clone size: -
D gene: TRBD1
CDR3 protein: CASSLGTGLTGELFF

J gene: TRBJ1-3
CDR3 length: 17
V gene: TRBV9
clone size: -
D gene: -
CDR3 protein: CASSVEAGSNSGNTIYF

J gene: TRBJ2-3
CDR3 length: 13
V gene: TRBV7-2
clone size: -
D gene: -
CDR3 protein: CASSVLMADTQYF

J gene: TRBJ2-3
CDR3 length: 16
V gene: TRBV4-2
clone size: once
D gene: TRBD2
CDR3 protein: CASSPEASGGSDTQYF

J gene: TRBJ1-2
CDR3 length: 13
V gene: TRBV19
clone size: few
D gene: -
CDR3 protein: CASSRQANYGYTF

J gene: TRBJ2-5
CDR3 length: 12
V gene: TRBV29-1
clone size: -
D gene: -
CDR3 protein: CSAYTGQETQYF

J gene: TRBJ2-1
CDR3 length: 15
V gene: TRBV19
clone size: -
D gene: -
CDR3 protein: CASKGRTHSYNEQFF

J gene: TRBJ1-2
CDR3 length: 18
V gene: TRBV4-1
clone size: -
D gene: TRBD1
CDR3 protein: CASSQIRGALTGGHGYTF

J gene: TRBJ1-2
CDR3 length: 19
V gene: TRBV5-5
clone size: -
D gene: TRBD1
CDR3 protein: CASSLVFGTGGARGYGYTF

J gene: TRBJ2-3
CDR3 length: 14
V gene: TRBV10-3
clone size: -
D gene: TRBD2
CDR3 protein: CAISASGVTDTQYF

J gene: TRBJ2-7
CDR3 length: 15
V gene: TRBV19
clone size: once
D gene: TRBD1
CDR3 protein: CASSIDTTGVYEQYF

J gene: TRBJ2-7
CDR3 length: 12
V gene: TRBV7-2
clone size: -
D gene: -
CDR3 protein: CASSLSSYEQYF

J gene: TRBJ1-2
CDR3 length: 12
V gene: TRBV4-1
clone size: -
D gene: -
CDR3 protein: CASSQGAFDYTF

J gene: TRBJ1-1
CDR3 length: 19
V gene: TRBV7-2
clone size: -
D gene: -
CDR3 protein: CASSLVWRPRLSQNTEAFF

J gene: TRBJ2-1
CDR3 length: 15
V gene: TRBV4-1
clone size: -
D gene: -
CDR3 protein: CASSQEVLIYNEQFF

J gene: TRBJ2-1
CDR3 length: 14
V gene: TRBV11-3
clone size: -
D gene: -
CDR3 protein: CASSSPRGLGEQFF

J gene: TRBJ2-1
CDR3 length: 15
V gene: TRBV4-1
clone size: -
D gene: -
CDR3 protein: CASSLYPSSYNEQFF

J gene: TRBJ1-1
CDR3 length: 15
V gene: TRBV30
clone size: -
D gene: TRBD1
CDR3 protein: CAWNRDRLSGTEAFF

J gene: TRBJ1-4
CDR3 length: 18
V gene: TRBV5-6
clone size: -
D gene: TRBD1
CDR3 protein: CASSLISGTGQINEKLFF

J gene: TRBJ1-1
CDR3 length: 15
V gene: TRBV14
clone size: -
D gene: -
CDR3 protein: CASKVDYSPNTEAFF

J gene: TRBJ1-1
CDR3 length: 14
V gene: TRBV29-1
clone size: -
D gene: -
CDR3 protein: CSVEGQLTNTEAFF

J gene: TRBJ1-1
CDR3 length: 17
V gene: TRBV19
clone size: -
D gene: -
CDR3 protein: CASNPGRGMARDTEAFF

J gene: TRBJ2-2
CDR3 length: 16
V gene: TRBV7-3
clone size: once
D gene: TRBD2
CDR3 protein: CASLKHRDYPTGELFF

J gene: TRBJ1-5
CDR3 length: 13
V gene: TRBV21-1
clone size: large
D gene: -
CDR3 protein: CASSKGQGQPQHF

J gene: TRBJ2-1
CDR3 length: 13
V gene: TRBV9
clone size: -
D gene: -
CDR3 protein: CASSVLPGNEQFF

J gene: TRBJ2-1
CDR3 length: 12
V gene: TRBV2
clone size: -
D gene: -
CDR3 protein: CASRYGGDEQFF

J gene: TRBJ2-7
CDR3 length: 17
V gene: TRBV19
clone size: -
D gene: TRBD1
CDR3 protein: CASSPKQGALLYYEQYF

J gene: TRBJ2-1
CDR3 length: 15
V gene: TRBV7-9
clone size: once
D gene: TRBD2
CDR3 protein: CASSFLAGGPGEQFF

J gene: TRBJ2-7
CDR3 length: 15
V gene: TRBV7-2
clone size: once
D gene: -
CDR3 protein: CASSGGALNSYEQYF

J gene: TRBJ1-6
CDR3 length: 14
V gene: TRBV5-1
clone size: -
D gene: -
CDR3 protein: CASSEQGYNSPLHF

J gene: TRBJ2-7
CDR3 length: 16
V gene: TRBV7-2
clone size: -
D gene: TRBD2
CDR3 protein: CASSLLGAGAQYEQYF

J gene: TRBJ1-3
CDR3 length: 18
V gene: TRBV29-1
clone size: -
D gene: TRBD1
CDR3 protein: CSVEESTGGFFSGNTIYF

J gene: TRBJ1-2
CDR3 length: 14
V gene: TRBV2
clone size: -
D gene: TRBD1
CDR3 protein: CASSPRTGLDGYTF

J gene: TRBJ2-3
CDR3 length: 12
V gene: TRBV4-1
clone size: -
D gene: -
CDR3 protein: CATRAGSDTQYF

J gene: TRBJ1-4
CDR3 length: 13
V gene: TRBV15
clone size: -
D gene: TRBD1
CDR3 protein: CATSGTETEKLFF

J gene: TRBJ2-1
CDR3 length: 15
V gene: TRBV5-1
clone size: -
D gene: TRBD2
CDR3 protein: CASRLAGESYNEQFF

J gene: TRBJ2-7
CDR3 length: 17
V gene: TRBV5-1
clone size: -
D gene: -
CDR3 protein: CASSLAIGGRSSYEQYF

J gene: TRBJ2-7
CDR3 length: 13
V gene: TRBV6-6
clone size: -
D gene: -
CDR3 protein: CASSLGRTYEQYF

J gene: TRBJ2-1
CDR3 length: 14
V gene: TRBV7-2
clone size: -
D gene: -
CDR3 protein: CASSLEWGDNEQFF

J gene: TRBJ1-4
CDR3 length: 16
V gene: TRBV7-6
clone size: -
D gene: TRBD1
CDR3 protein: CASSSGQATTNEKLFF

J gene: TRBJ2-7
CDR3 length: 15
V gene: TRBV6-1
clone size: few
D gene: -
CDR3 protein: CASSAEGGSSYEQYF

J gene: TRBJ1-1
CDR3 length: 13
V gene: TRBV7-3
clone size: -
D gene: TRBD1
CDR3 protein: CASSSGGRTEAFF

J gene: TRBJ2-2
CDR3 length: 16
V gene: TRBV7-6
clone size: -
D gene: -
CDR3 protein: CASSMAWGDDTGELFF

J gene: TRBJ1-4
CDR3 length: 15
V gene: TRBV6-1
clone size: -
D gene: -
CDR3 protein: CASRESTRGNEKLFF

J gene: TRBJ2-5
CDR3 length: 15
V gene: TRBV5-1
clone size: -
D gene: TRBD1
CDR3 protein: CASSWPTGPQETQYF